Listed here are 21 T cell receptor beta chains from one sample, sequenced in a study of PD-L1 blockade in urothelial cancer (dated by TCRdb to 2016 to 2017). The sample's time point label is to be understood as: pretreatment peripheral blood. The library was built by means of the immunoSEQ multiplex PCR assay. TCRdb limited this immuneACCESS table to in-frame rearrangements with V and J called. A share of clones is missing; checked studies link under half to unresolved V genes, and the rest is unexplained. The sample table holds some 43,000 clones, of which 65% to 85% were seen once. The leading ten clones occupy about 17% of the sample. Sequencing used PBMCs, obtained around atezolizumab (anti-PD-L1) treatment. The receptors stem from a man in his sixties with urothelial cancer.

The genes are TRBV28 and TRBJ2-2; D not resolved. Per germline, CDR1 MDHEN and CDR2 SYDVKM. The CDR3 runs to 11 residues. V gave up 6 bases and J gave up 4 bases, with 3 bases separating them. CDR3 nucleotides: TGTGCCAGCAGCCGCACCGGGGAGCTGTTTTTT. The encoded protein is CASSRTGELFF.

The CDR3 loop is CASSPTGNEQFF. The DNA of the CDR3 is TGTGCCAGCAGCCCTACAGGTAATGAGCAGTTCTTC. J is TRBJ2-1 and V is TRBV11-3, with D possibly being TRBD1 (5 bases). Trimming stripped 5 bases from V and 7 bases from J, with 9 bases between. The CDR3 is 12 amino acids. Germline values: CDR1 SGHNT, CDR2 YENEEA. Full variable domain (outside the CDR3, taken from reference TRBV11-3 and TRBJ2-1): EAGVVQSPRYKIIEKKQPVAFWCNPISGHNTLYWYLQNLGQGPELLIRYENEEAVDDSQLPKDRFSAERLKGVDSTLKIQPAELGDSAVYLCASSPTGNEQFFGPGTRLTVL.

The V gene is TRBV11-2, the J gene TRBJ2-2; unclear D gene. V was cut by 5 bases and J by 10 bases, with 11 bases left in between. The V gene's germline CDR1 is SGHAT and CDR2 FQNNGV. The CDR3 runs to 12 residues. For the CDR3, the DNA is TGTGCCAGCAGCCTCGGTGCGGTGGAGCTGTTTTTT. Its protein product is CASSLGAVELFF.

Of note for this clone: The junction departs from germline at one end; a sequencing error may be responsible. The rearrangement joins TRBV7-7 to TRBJ2-5; perhaps TRBD2 as D (7 bases). This CDR3 comprises 15 residues. Per the germline V gene, CDR1 is SSHAT and CDR2 is FNYEAQ (reference sequence). CDR3 in amino acids: CASSLGGPKEETQYF. CDR3 coding DNA: TGTGCTAGCAGCTTGGGGGGGCCCAAGGAAGAGACCCAGTACTTC.

Comments on this clone: Different DNA sequences within this sample yield the same CDR3. This chain connects TRBV28 to TRBJ1-1; TRBD1 might be the D (5 bases). V was shortened by 3 bases and J by 1 base, with 6 bases between the two germline ends. Per germline, CDR1 MDHEN and CDR2 SYDVKM. This CDR3 is built from 13 residues. The CDR3 reads CASSFGQNTEAFF. The CDR3 nucleotides are TGTGCCAGCAGTTTCGGACAGAACACTGAAGCTTTCTTT.

This clone was detected a few times. The chain joins TRBV5-1 to TRBJ1-1; TRBD1 might be the D (5 bases). The germline V gene encodes CDR1 SGHRS and CDR2 YFSETQ. V shed 5 bases and J shed 1 base, with 12 bases lying between them. This CDR3 contains 14 residues. The CDR3 protein is CASRVGDRNTEAFF. The DNA of the CDR3 is TGCGCCAGCAGGGTCGGTGACAGGAACACTGAAGCTTTCTTT. Together with reference TRBV5-1 and TRBJ1-1, the CDR3 gives the full variable domain: KAGVTQTPRYLIKTRGQQVTLSCSPISGHRSVSWYQQTPGQGLQFLFEYFSETQRNKGNFPGRFSGRQFSNSRSEMNVSTLELGDSALYLCASRVGDRNTEAFFGQGTRLTVV.

Comment on this clone: The sample holds other DNA sequences that translate to the same CDR3. V gene TRBV4-1 combines with J gene TRBJ2-7; 9 bases agree with TRBD1. CDR1 is MGHRA and CDR2 is YSYEKL in the germline V gene. The trim removed 1 base at V and 2 bases at J, leaving 3 bases unmatched. This CDR3 is 15 amino acids long. The CDR3 spells CASSQGQGGTYEQYF. CDR3 in DNA: TGCGCCAGCAGCCAAGGACAGGGGGGGACCTACGAGCAGTACTTC.

This clone has just one count. The chain carries TRBV15 and TRBJ1-5, with D possibly matching TRBD1 (5 bases). The CDR3 extends over 16 amino acids. Between the trimmed V and J ends, which lost 1 base and 2 bases, there was a span of 12 bases. Germline V gives CDR1 LNHNV, CDR2 YYDKDF (reference sequence). CDR3 protein: CATSRGSRAGNQPQHF. The DNA of the CDR3 is TGTGCCACCAGCAGAGGCTCCAGGGCGGGCAATCAGCCCCAGCATTTT.

The CDR3, as DNA: TGTGCCAGCAGTTCAGGCACAGGGGGTTTCGAGCAGTACTTC. Encoded protein: CASSSGTGGFEQYF. This chain links TRBV27 with TRBJ2-7; 8 bases match TRBD1. CDR1 and CDR2 from the germline V gene are MNHEY and SMNVEV (reference sequence). The CDR3 loop spans 14 amino acids. V shed 4 bases, J shed 6 bases, and the junction held 8 bases outside the gene matches.

This clone has only one observation. The chain has TRBV29-1 and TRBJ1-1; D possibly corresponds to TRBD1 (5 bases). The CDR3 loop spans 13 amino acids. V dropped 4 bases and J dropped 0 bases, with 9 bases sitting between them. Germline CDR1 and CDR2: SQVTM and ANQGSEA. Written as DNA, the CDR3 is TGCAGCGTTGGTCCAGGGATGAACACTGAAGCTTTCTTT. Amino acids: CSVGPGMNTEAFF.

The chain joins TRBV15 to TRBJ2-1; possible D gene TRBD1, 7 bases. Germline V gives CDR1 LNHNV, CDR2 YYDKDF (reference sequence). The V and J ends lost 0 bases and 9 bases respectively, with 15 bases between them. This CDR3 has 15 amino acids. This chain's CDR3 is CATSREGGRGSEQFF. The CDR3, as DNA: TGTGCCACCAGCAGAGAGGGAGGCAGGGGGAGTGAGCAGTTCTTC.

This clone appeared once. The chain carries TRBV7-2 and TRBJ2-3; maybe TRBD2 (7 bases). The CDR3 sequence is 15 residues long. Germline loops: CDR1 SGHTA, CDR2 FQGNSA. V was shortened by 4 bases and J by 1 base, with 12 bases between the two germline ends. The CDR3: CASSSQGRGTDTQYF. The CDR3 DNA reads TGTGCCAGCAGCTCCCAGGGGAGGGGCACAGATACGCAGTATTTT.

The chain couples TRBV5-1 to TRBJ1-1; possibly TRBD1 for D (6 bases). The CDR3 runs 14 residues. The germline CDR1 and CDR2 sequences are SGHRS and YFSETQ. The V gene lost 5 bases and the J gene lost 2 bases, with 13 bases spanning the gap. The CDR3 nucleotides read TGCGCCAGCAGTCGGGAAGGGGGTAACACTGAAGCTTTCTTT. It codes for CASSREGGNTEAFF.

In this sample, this clone turned up a few times. The rearrangement joins TRBV9 to TRBJ1-3; TRBD1 might be the D (5 bases). The V gene's germline CDR1 is SGDLS and CDR2 YYNGEE. V lost 0 bases to trimming and J lost 1 base, with 11 bases between them. The CDR3 has 16 amino acids. CDR3: CASSVAPGRSGNTIYF. CDR3 nucleotide sequence: TGTGCCAGCAGCGTAGCTCCAGGGAGGTCTGGAAACACCATATATTTT.

The chain carries TRBV18 and TRBJ2-3; no definite D call. The CDR3 extends over 13 amino acids. Trimming removed 6 bases at V and 2 bases at J, with 9 bases between. Germline V lookup: CDR1 KGHSH, CDR2 LQKENI. Here the CDR3 DNA reads TGTGCCAGCTCGGAGCGAATCACAGATACGCAGTATTTT. It yields the protein CASSERITDTQYF.

This clone was found once. CDR3 protein: CASSLTGSGNTIYF. The CDR3 region has the DNA TGCGCCAGCAGCCTGACGGGGTCTGGAAACACCATATATTTT. The rearrangement joins TRBV5-1 to TRBJ1-3; D unclear. Germline CDR1 reads SGHRS; CDR2 reads YFSETQ. This CDR3 spans 14 amino acids. V lost 4 bases and J 1 base, leaving 9 bases between the germline ends.

V and J are TRBV4-3 and TRBJ2-3; TRBD2 matches 14 bases. The germline gives CDR1 LGHNA, CDR2 YSLEER. This CDR3 has 19 residues. V gave up 3 bases and J gave up 3 bases; unmatched junction bases: 11. CDR3 in amino acids: CASSHFTGTSGSMTDTQYF. The CDR3 region has the DNA TGCGCCAGCAGCCATTTTACCGGGACTAGCGGGAGTATGACAGATACGCAGTATTTT.

Here the CDR3 reads CAWSGGLYSNQPQHF. CDR3 bases: TGTGCCTGGAGTGGGGGCCTCTATAGCAATCAGCCCCAGCATTTT. This chain links TRBV30 with TRBJ1-5; weak D call: TRBD1 (5 bases). Germline V lookup: CDR1 GTSNPN, CDR2 SVGIG (reference sequence). The CDR3 is 15 amino acids. V was clipped by 1 base and J by 0 bases, with 10 bases between them.

The rearrangement uses TRBV9 and TRBJ2-2, with 10 bases lining up with TRBD2. V dropped 5 bases and J dropped 4; count of bases not matched to a gene: 2. Per the germline V gene, CDR1 is SGDLS and CDR2 is YYNGEE. This CDR3 spans 14 amino acids. Here the CDR3 DNA reads TGTGCCAGCAGACTAGCGGGGAGCACCGGGGAGCTGTTTTTT. As protein: CASRLAGSTGELFF. The whole variable domain, remainder taken from reference TRBV9 and TRBJ2-2, is DSGVTQTPKHLITATGQRVTLRCSPRSGDLSVYWYQQSLDQGLQFLIQYYNGEERAKGNILERFSAQQFPDLHSELNLSSLELGDSALYFCASRLAGSTGELFFGEGSRLTVL.

The rearrangement uses TRBV5-1 and TRBJ2-3, with 8 bases that match TRBD1. This CDR3 is built from 12 residues. Germline V gives CDR1 SGHRS, CDR2 YFSETQ. After removal of 7 bases from V and 3 bases from J, the junction contained 1 base not matched to a gene. The CDR3 sequence is CASRTGTDTQYF. CDR3 nucleotide sequence: TGCGCCAGCCGGACAGGGACAGATACGCAGTATTTT.

This clone appeared once. This sample includes further DNA sequences coding for the same CDR3. The chain employs TRBV28 and TRBJ2-7, with TRBD2 matching over 9 bases. Looked up from germline, CDR1 is MDHEN and CDR2 is SYDVKM. CDR3 size: 19 residues. V shed 3 bases, J shed 4 bases, and the junction held 19 bases outside the gene matches. The CDR3, as DNA: TGTGCCAGCAGTTTTGGGGCTAGCGGGATTTCTCCGGGACCGTACGAGCAGTACTTC. The encoded protein is CASSFGASGISPGPYEQYF.